This T cell receptor beta chain emerged from a study of cytomegalovirus exposure and HLA in healthy donors. Overall study: Of 350 to 400 genotyped donors, roughly 81% grouped in the Caucasian-associated ancestry cluster. The study's findings and limits: Most CMV-associated TCR beta chains were later found to appear HLA-restricted. A few of the chains that were CMV-associated were confirmed in vitro to be specific for CMV antigens.

CDR3 length equals 14 residues. Germline CDR1 and CDR2: MNHEY and SVGAGI. V lost 5 bases, J lost 1 base, and 11 bases lay in between. The PCR used 60 Vbeta and 13 Jbeta primers. Profiling relied on immunoSEQ multiplex PCR, and the TCRdb table lists in-frame clones only, not all of them. The repertoire holds approximately 220,000 clones, approximately 80% seen once, with about 1.4% in the top ten. In its sample, this clone was seen a few times. Its target is unknown. The rearrangement uses TRBV6-5 and TRBJ1-2, with D tentatively TRBD1 (6 bases). The sequence was collected from a girl aged 10 to 17 in good health and CMV-seronegative. The specimen was PBMCs. CDR3 sequence reads: CASSPGQLNYGYTF. CDR3 in DNA: TGTGCCAGCAGTCCCGGACAGCTTAACTATGGCTACACCTTC.